The rows below give T cell receptor beta chains drawn from one sample of a study of cytomegalovirus exposure and HLA in healthy donors. Sequencing was performed with immunoSEQ multiplex PCR; in TCRdb, only in-frame clones are kept and a portion is missing. The sample lists 150,000 to 200,000 clones; 80% were seen once. Sequencing input: PBMCs. These receptors came from a young man in good health and CMV-seropositive. The conserved cysteine and the conserved F or W are not part of the CDR3 here. Clone size is not always given. Where it is, it says once, few, many or a class for expanded clones.

. | TRBV4-1 | ASSRTGTDTQY
. | TRBV6-5 | ASSYSLTDLYEQY
once | TRBV2 | ASSQGNYGYT
. | TRBV18 | ASSPVAGLGYGYT
once | TRBV7-2 | ASSLLTASYEQY
. | TRBV4-1 | ASSPLGTDTQY
. | TRBV29-1 | SATEGAREAF
. | TRBV7-3 | ASSPSGGADTQY
. | TRBV6-5 | ASSPLAEGTGELF
few | TRBV11-1 | ASSSSRYGYT
. | TRBV5-1 | ASSLARGAYGYT
. | TRBV14 | ASSRGDSYGYT
. | TRBV5-3 | AGPVGGPHNEQF
once | TRBV2 | ASTPNFGGGEQF
. | TRBV28 | ASTTRRGDTQETQY
. | TRBV11-2 | ASSLVLGADTGELF
once | TRBV5-1 | ASSLLGDRVGYGYT
. | TRBV5-1 | ASSVTANTEAF
. | TRBV11-2 | ASSPKQGASTGELF
. | TRBV27 | ASSFEGLEVRTQY
. | TRBV29-1 | SVSRGMNTEAF
few | TRBV27 | ASGLGHQPQH
. | TRBV7-6 | ASSLGRAYNEQF
. | TRBV6-5 | ASKGGGRYTEAF
. | TRBV6-1 | ASSKGQVSNQPQH
. | TRBV2 | ASSATGRPQH
. | TRBV14 | ASSQDRDRVQY
. | TRBV10-1 | ASSAGHQSSYEQY
. | TRBV9 | AGSEGPFVGGAYTGELF
. | TRBV11-2 | ASSPRGYSNQPQH
. | TRBV5-1 | ASSWGTGEGEKLF
. | TRBV5-1 | ASSPGLGLVTEETQY
. | TRBV11-2 | ASSSTETNEKLF
. | TRBV9 | ASSSGLARDNEQF
. | TRBV5-1 | ASSPTTNYGYT
. | TRBV6-1 | ASSELSDWTKAF
. | TRBV5-5 | ASSLLGQKRPTYEQY
. | TRBV19 | ASIGDLNTEAF
. | TRBV11-3 | ASSLGSGVVGGETQY
. | TRBV5-4 | ASSILAGENYEQY
. | TRBV27 | ASRPSDRGLVTEAF
few | TRBV5-1 | ASSLRGETQY
. | TRBV19 | ASSILPGRGNYGYT
. | TRBV4-1 | ASSQDIGGLKAF
. | TRBV10-2 | ASSGLAGEAVYEQY
. | TRBV12-2 | ASRLGASGSHYEQY
. | TRBV28 | ASSFDYGYT
few | TRBV19 | ASSFQWTGERTEAF